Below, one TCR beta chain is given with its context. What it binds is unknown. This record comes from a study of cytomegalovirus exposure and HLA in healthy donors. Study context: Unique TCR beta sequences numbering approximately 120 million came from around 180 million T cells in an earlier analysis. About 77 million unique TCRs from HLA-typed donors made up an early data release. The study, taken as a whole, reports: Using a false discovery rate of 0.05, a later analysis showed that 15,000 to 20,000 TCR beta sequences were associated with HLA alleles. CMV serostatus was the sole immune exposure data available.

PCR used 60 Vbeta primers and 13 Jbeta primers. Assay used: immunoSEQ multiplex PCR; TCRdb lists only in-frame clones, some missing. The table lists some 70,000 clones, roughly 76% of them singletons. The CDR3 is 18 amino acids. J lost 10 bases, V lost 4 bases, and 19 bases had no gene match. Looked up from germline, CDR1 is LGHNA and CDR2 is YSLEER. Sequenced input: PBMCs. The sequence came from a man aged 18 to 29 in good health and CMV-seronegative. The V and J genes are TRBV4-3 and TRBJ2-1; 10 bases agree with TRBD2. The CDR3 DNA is TGCGCCAGCAGCCGAGGGGTTCAAGCGGGGGGGCCGTTGGGAGAGCAGTTCTTC. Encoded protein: CASSRGVQAGGPLGEQFF.